The rows below give T cell receptor beta chains drawn from one sample of a study of T cell repertoires in cytomegalovirus infection. What these receptors recognize is not known. One entry per CDR3 protein, called by TCRdb with MiXCR from the reads. The profile shows approximately 730,000 distinct CDR3 sequences, about 29% of them singletons. The specimen was cultured CD8+ T cells from PBMCs, collected from culture after CMV antigen stimulation. The receptors originated from a human donor in good health (CMV status not recorded). Some clones in this sample may be carry-over from other donors' samples. The CDR3 runs from the conserved cysteine through the conserved F or W. A D gene is named only where the DNA matches it firmly. Clone size, where shown, is once, few, many, or a class for clones that have expanded.

clone size | J gene | D gene | V gene | CDR3 protein | CDR3 DNA
few | TRBJ1-1 | - | TRBV28 | CASSGIKTGGMNTEAFF | TGTGCCAGCAGTGGGATAAAGACAGGAGGGATGAACACTGAAGCTTTCTTT
- | TRBJ1-4 | - | TRBV12-3/TRBV12-4 | CASSPTTRDFNEKLFF | TGTGCCAGCAGTCCTACCACCCGGGACTTTAATGAAAAACTGTTTTTT
few | TRBJ1-1 | - | TRBV19 | CASSGQTGTAKGAFF | TGTGCCAGTAGTGGACAAACCGGGACGGCCAAGGGAGCTTTCTTT
few | TRBJ1-1 | TRBD1 | TRBV6-1 | CASNVVGGQRTEAFF | TGTGCCAGTAACGTGGTAGGGGGCCAGCGCACTGAAGCTTTCTTT
- | TRBJ2-1 | - | TRBV6-2/TRBV6-3 | CASSYGTSSSYNEQFF | TGTGCCAGCAGTTACGGGACTTCTAGCTCCTACAATGAGCAGTTCTTC
few | TRBJ2-2 | - | TRBV4-3 | CASSQEKYVVANTGELFF | TGCGCCAGCAGCCAAGAGAAGTACGTAGTCGCGAACACCGGGGAGCTGTTTTTT
- | TRBJ1-5 | - | TRBV6-5 | CASALSENQPQHF | TGTGCCAGCGCCTTGAGCGAGAATCAGCCCCAGCATTTT
- | TRBJ1-1 | - | TRBV12-5 | CASGAWENTEAFF | TGTGCTAGTGGAGCCTGGGAGAACACTGAAGCTTTCTTT
few | TRBJ1-2 | TRBD1 | TRBV7-9 | CASSGPGQSNYGYTF | TGTGCCAGCAGCGGTCCGGGACAGTCTAACTATGGCTACACCTTC
few | TRBJ2-1 | TRBD2 | TRBV6-6 | CASSLRLAGSSYNEQFF | TGTGCCAGCAGTCTTCGACTAGCGGGGAGCTCCTACAATGAGCAGTTCTTC
- | TRBJ1-1 | TRBD1 | TRBV5-3 | CASSGTGGLHTEAFF | TGTGCCAGCAGCGGCACAGGGGGATTGCACACTGAAGCTTTCTTT
- | TRBJ2-1 | TRBD2 | TRBV6-6 | CASSYAGGRGEQFF | TGTGCCAGCAGTTACGCGGGGGGCCGCGGAGAGCAGTTCTTC
many | TRBJ2-2 | - | TRBV7-2 | CASSLLFGNTGELFF | TGTGCCAGCAGCTTACTTTTTGGGAACACCGGGGAGCTGTTTTTT
many | TRBJ2-1 | - | TRBV27 | CASSLSGRPYNEQFF | TGTGCCAGCAGTTTAAGCGGTCGACCATACAATGAGCAGTTCTTC
few | TRBJ2-2 | - | TRBV7-9 | CASFPGQTNTGELFF | TGTGCCAGCTTTCCGGGACAAACGAACACCGGGGAGCTGTTTTTT
- | TRBJ1-2 | - | TRBV2 | CASKGRIYGYTF | TGTGCCAGCAAAGGCCGGATCTATGGCTACACCTTC
- | TRBJ2-5 | - | TRBV5-4 | CASSLETGRGETQYF | TGTGCCAGCAGCTTGGAGACAGGGCGGGGAGAGACCCAGTACTTC
few | TRBJ2-1 | - | TRBV7-6 | CASSPRGAAEQFF | TGTGCCAGCAGCCCACGTGGAGCTGCTGAGCAGTTCTTC
few | TRBJ1-1 | TRBD1 | TRBV10-3 | CATVAWDRGVMDTEAFF | TGTGCCACGGTTGCATGGGACAGGGGAGTGATGGACACTGAAGCTTTCTTT
many | TRBJ1-2 | TRBD1 | TRBV19 | CASSTRGQGIDYGYTF | TGTGCCAGTAGTACGCGGGGACAGGGGATAGACTATGGCTACACCTTC
many | TRBJ2-4 | - | TRBV7-2 | CASSPPGSRDIKNIQYF | TGTGCCAGCAGCCCCCCCGGTTCCCGGGACATTAAAAACATTCAGTACTTC
- | TRBJ1-2 | - | TRBV6-2/TRBV6-3 | CASSYVLDYGYTF | TGTGCCAGCAGTTACGTGCTGGATTATGGCTACACCTTC
- | TRBJ1-2 | - | TRBV12-3/TRBV12-4 | CASNPTRNYGYTF | TGTGCCAGCAACCCGACACGGAACTATGGCTACACCTTC
- | TRBJ1-1 | - | TRBV19 | CASSMWGETEAFF | TGTGCCAGTAGTATGTGGGGGGAAACTGAAGCTTTCTTT
- | TRBJ2-3 | - | TRBV9 | CASSVEPFEEADTQYF | TGTGCCAGCAGCGTAGAGCCCTTCGAGGAGGCAGATACGCAGTATTTT
- | TRBJ1-2 | - | TRBV6-2/TRBV6-3 | CASSYEGLTDYGYTF | TGTGCCAGCAGTTACGAGGGCTTGACAGACTATGGCTACACCTTC
- | TRBJ2-1 | - | TRBV5-5 | CASSLTRVRYNEQFF | TGTGCCAGCAGCTTGACAAGAGTTCGCTACAATGAGCAGTTCTTC
- | TRBJ2-1 | - | TRBV27 | CASGPPDYNEQFF | TGTGCCAGCGGCCCCCCAGACTACAATGAGCAGTTCTTC
- | TRBJ1-1 | - | TRBV7-9 | CASSPPGDPEAFF | TGTGCCAGCAGCCCACCGGGGGATCCTGAAGCTTTCTTT
- | TRBJ2-3 | TRBD2 | TRBV7-6 | CASSLRPSGGSKPEDTQYF | TGTGCCAGCAGCCTAAGGCCCAGCGGGGGGTCAAAGCCTGAAGATACGCAGTATTTT
few | TRBJ1-5 | - | TRBV10-3 | CAISESRGGNQPQHF | TGTGCCATCAGTGAGTCGAGGGGGGGCAATCAGCCCCAGCATTTT
many | TRBJ1-1 | - | TRBV7-8 | CASSPQQATGAEAFF | TGTGCCAGCAGCCCCCAACAGGCGACAGGCGCTGAAGCTTTCTTT
- | TRBJ2-2 | - | TRBV11-2 | CASVLRGGGTGELFF | TGTGCCAGCGTTCTTAGGGGGGGAGGCACCGGGGAGCTGTTTTTT
once | TRBJ2-1 | - | TRBV2 | CASQVGSKQFF | TGTGCCAGCCAAGTTGGTAGCAAGCAGTTCTTC
- | TRBJ2-2 | - | TRBV12-3/TRBV12-4 | CASSLAGGRDTGELFF | TGTGCCAGCAGTTTAGCCGGCGGACGAGACACCGGGGAGCTGTTTTTT
many | TRBJ1-2 | - | TRBV7-8 | CASSIQGLKDGYTF | TGTGCCAGCAGCATACAGGGTTTAAAGGACGGCTACACCTTC
- | TRBJ1-5 | - | TRBV4-2 | CASSQDEGIVQPQHF | TGTGCCAGCAGCCAAGACGAGGGGATAGTGCAGCCCCAGCATTTT